Listed here are 27 T cell receptor beta chains from one sample, sequenced in a study of beta chain features in type 1 diabetes. Sequencing targeted expressed TCRB transcripts, as all isolated RNA had been reverse transcribed. Repertoires were generated with immunoSEQ multiplex PCR, while TCRdb's copy carries only in-frame clones and drops some. The data show about 300,000 clones, around 7.3% seen once. Source material: central memory CD4+ T cells from blood. The receptors shown here come from a woman between 18 and 29 years old in good health.

This clone has only a few counts. The chain uses TRBV28 and TRBJ2-7; 7 nucleotides line up with TRBD2. The V gene end was trimmed by 0 bases and the J gene end by 4 bases; junction bases not matched to a gene: 6. Germline loops: CDR1 MDHEN, CDR2 SYDVKM. This CDR3 region has 15 residues. The CDR3 loop is CASSLWGRVGYEQYF. The CDR3, as DNA: TGTGCCAGCAGTTTATGGGGGAGGGTCGGTTACGAGCAGTACTTC.

This sequence joins TRBV5-4 and TRBJ2-3, with TRBD1 identical over 10 bases. Trimming cost V 4 bases and J 3 bases; bases outside gene matches: 5. This CDR3 has 15 residues. Germline V gives CDR1 SGHNT, CDR2 YYREEE (reference sequence). CDR3 nucleotide sequence: TGTGCCAGCAGCCCCGACAGGGGGCGGACAGATACGCAGTATTTT. It yields the protein CASSPDRGRTDTQYF. The complete variable domain, with remaining parts taken from reference TRBV5-4 and TRBJ2-3, reads ETGVTQSPTHLIKTRGQQVTLRCSSQSGHNTVSWYQQALGQGPQFIFQYYREEENGRGNFPPRFSGLQFPNYSSELNVNALELDDSALYLCASSPDRGRTDTQYFGPGTRLTVL.

This clone occurred a few times. The chain recombines TRBV7-2 with TRBJ2-1; perhaps TRBD2 as D (6 bases). V lost 7 bases and J lost 3, with 16 bases in between. Germline V gene data show CDR1 as SGHTA and CDR2 as FQGNSA. The CDR3 totals 15 residues. The CDR3 region is CASTKAASVYNEQFF. In nucleotides, the CDR3 is TGTGCCAGCACCAAGGCGGCTAGCGTCTACAATGAGCAGTTCTTC.

The rearrangement joins TRBV5-6 to TRBJ2-4; a possible D gene is TRBD2 (6 bases). The V end was cut by 4 bases, the J end by 0 bases, with 17 bases between. Germline CDR1 SGHDT, CDR2 YYEEEE. The CDR3 runs to 17 residues. CDR3 region: CASSTSVSGLAKNIQYF. DNA of the CDR3: TGTGCCAGCAGCACATCAGTTAGCGGCTTAGCCAAAAACATTCAGTACTTC.

The CDR3 here is CAWSVGTLNNEQFF. The CDR3 region has the DNA TGTGCCTGGAGTGTTGGGACTTTAAACAATGAGCAGTTCTTC. The V gene is TRBV30, the J gene TRBJ2-1; tentatively, D is TRBD2 (6 bases). V lost 0 bases and J 5 bases, leaving 11 bases between the germline ends. This CDR3 contains 14 residues. In germline, CDR1 is GTSNPN, CDR2 SVGIG (reference sequence).

Notes on this clone: This could be a read error, since a much larger clone is one nucleotide away. This chain uses TRBV7-2 with TRBJ1-2, with D perhaps matching TRBD1 (5 bases). In germline, CDR1 is SGHTA, CDR2 FQGNSA. Trimming shortened V by 1 base and J by 4 bases, and 7 bases separated the two germline ends. The CDR3 length is 13 residues. As DNA, the CDR3 is TGTGCCAGCAGCTTAGGACAGCTCTATGGCTACACCTTC. Translating it yields CASSLGQLYGYTF.

About this clone itself: At one of its ends the junction is not consistent with the germline gene, which may arise from a read error. The chain uses TRBV4-1 and TRBJ2-3, with 8 bases matching TRBD2. The CDR3 extends over 17 amino acids. CDR1 and CDR2 from the germline V gene are MGHRA and YSYEKL. As DNA, the CDR3 is TGCGCCAGCAACCAAGAGGCGTCGGGAGGGCGTACAGATACGCAGTATTTT. Its translation: CASNQEASGGRTDTQYF.

This clone has just a few counts. V gene TRBV20-1 combines with J gene TRBJ1-2; D not resolved. Germline V gives CDR1 DFQATT, CDR2 SNEGSKA (reference sequence). V lost 2 bases and J 4 bases, leaving 5 bases between the germline ends. CDR3 length equals 11 residues. As DNA, the CDR3 is TGCAGTGCTAGAAACGGCTATGGCTACACCTTC. It encodes CSARNGYGYTF.

Ten or more counts support this clone. The chain is built from TRBV7-9 and TRBJ2-5; 12 bases align to TRBD2. The CDR3 consists of 16 residues. CDR1 is SEHNR, CDR2 FQNEAQ, per germline (reference sequence). Losses at the gene ends were 4 bases for V and 4 bases for J; bases not matched to a gene: 7. CDR3 residues: CASSSHTGLAGETQYF. The CDR3 region has the DNA TGTGCCAGCAGCTCGCATACGGGACTAGCGGGAGAGACCCAGTACTTC.

This clone was observed many times. The DNA for the CDR3 is TGTGCCAGCAGTGGGACAGGGGGTAGAGCTTTCTTT. Encoded protein: CASSGTGGRAFF. The V and J genes are TRBV2 and TRBJ1-1; 10 nucleotides match TRBD1. J gave up 10 bases and V 4 bases, and 3 bases lay outside the gene matches. This CDR3 contains 12 residues. Germline V gene data show CDR1 as SNHLY and CDR2 as FYNNEI. Variable domain in full (rest from reference TRBV2 and TRBJ1-1): EPEVTQTPSHQVTQMGQEVILRCVPISNHLYFYWYRQILGQKVEFLVSFYNNEISEKSEIFDDQFSVERPDGSNFTLKIRSTKLEDSAMYFCASSGTGGRAFFGQGTRLTVV.

This clone has only a few counts. This rearrangement joins TRBV6-5 to TRBJ2-1; 8 nucleotides match TRBD2. Losses at the gene ends were 4 bases for V and 7 bases for J; bases not matched to a gene: 9. Looked up from germline, CDR1 is MNHEY and CDR2 is SVGAGI. The CDR3 length is 15 residues. CDR3 in amino acids: CASSFRPSGSNEQFF. DNA of the CDR3: TGTGCCAGCAGTTTCCGGCCCAGCGGGAGTAATGAGCAGTTCTTC.

The chain employs TRBV5-6 and TRBJ1-5; D ambiguous. The CDR3 length is 14 residues. V lost 2 bases and J 7 bases, leaving 13 bases between the germline ends. The V gene's germline CDR1 is SGHDT and CDR2 YYEEEE. Written as DNA, the CDR3 is TGTGCCAGCAGCTTTCGCGGGAATAACCAGCCCCAGCATTTT. As protein: CASSFRGNNQPQHF.

This clone was seen a few times. The CDR3 sequence: CASSQVGTSGRAGEQFF. As DNA, the CDR3 is TGCGCCAGCAGCCAAGTGGGGACTAGCGGGAGGGCCGGTGAGCAGTTCTTC. The chain is built from TRBV4-1 and TRBJ2-1, with 16 bases identical to TRBD2. Germline-derived CDR1 and CDR2 are MGHRA and YSYEKL. The CDR3 is 17 residues long. Trimming took 1 base from V and 9 from J; bases not matched to a gene: 6.

This chain uses TRBV30 with TRBJ1-5; D gene uncertain. Germline V gene lookup returns CDR1 GTSNPN and CDR2 SVGIG (reference sequence). V was trimmed by 1 base and J by 6 bases, leaving 10 bases between them. There are 13 residues in the CDR3. CDR3 nucleotide sequence: TGTGCCTGGAGTGAGGGAAGGGTTCAGCCCCAGCATTTT. Translated: CAWSEGRVQPQHF.

This rearrangement joins TRBV2 to TRBJ1-5; no clear D. Germline-derived CDR1 and CDR2 are SNHLY and FYNNEI. The CDR3 loop spans 13 amino acids. Trimming cost V 1 base and J 5 bases, with 6 bases left between them. DNA for the CDR3: TGTGCCAGCAGTGAAGGAGGGCATCAGCCCCAGCATTTT. Amino acids: CASSEGGHQPQHF.

The chain employs TRBV5-4 and TRBJ2-7; the match to TRBD1 covers 11 bases. This CDR3 has 15 residues. Germline values: CDR1 SGHNT, CDR2 YYREEE (reference sequence). J gave up 3 bases and V 4 bases, and 6 bases lay outside the gene matches. This CDR3 is CASSRAGTGGYEQYF. The DNA of the CDR3 is TGTGCCAGCAGCCGAGCCGGGACAGGGGGCTACGAGCAGTACTTC.

J is TRBJ2-7 and V is TRBV18, with D possibly TRBD1 on 6 matching bases. Between the trimmed V and J ends, which lost 2 bases and 0 bases, there was a span of 11 bases. The CDR3 runs 15 residues. The V gene's germline CDR1 is KGHSH and CDR2 LQKENI. CDR3 bases: TGTGCCAGCTCACCAGGGGGCGAGGTCTCCTACGAGCAGTACGTC. Protein sequence: CASSPGGEVSYEQYV.

The chain has TRBV4-3 and TRBJ2-5, with D possibly being TRBD1 or TRBD2 (6 bases each). From germline, CDR1 is LGHNA and CDR2 YSLEER. Trimming removed 0 bases at V and 2 bases at J, with 16 bases between. The CDR3 runs to 17 residues. Here the CDR3 reads CASSQDRGQGLQETQYF. The DNA of the CDR3 is TGCGCCAGCAGCCAAGATCGGGGGCAGGGCCTACAAGAGACCCAGTACTTC.

This clone was counted many times. This sequence joins TRBV12-5 and TRBJ2-5, with 10 bases fitting TRBD2. V lost 1 base, J lost 2 bases, and 7 bases stayed unmatched. Germline V gene lookup returns CDR1 LGHNT and CDR2 FRNRAP. The CDR3 spans 17 residues. As DNA, the CDR3 is TGTGCTAGTGGTTTGGAGTGGTTAGCGGGAGGTCAAGAGACCCAGTACTTC. It is translated as CASGLEWLAGGQETQYF.

The rearrangement links TRBV5-6 to TRBJ2-7; D is ambiguous. The germline gives CDR1 SGHDT, CDR2 YYEEEE. V lost 4 bases and J lost 2, with 10 bases in between. There are 13 residues in the CDR3. The CDR3 sequence is CASSLGFTYEQYV. The CDR3 DNA is TGTGCCAGCAGCCTGGGATTTACCTACGAGCAGTACGTC.

This clone was observed a handful of times. This chain uses TRBV4-2 with TRBJ2-3; 8 bases agree with TRBD1. J was trimmed by 2 bases and V by 7 bases; bases with no gene match: 5. In germline, CDR1 is LGHNA, CDR2 YNFKEQ. This CDR3 is 14 amino acids long. In nucleotides, the CDR3 is TGTGCCAGCAACGGACAGGGTCTCACAGATACGCAGTATTTT. Its protein is CASNGQGLTDTQYF.

The rearrangement uses TRBV29-1 and TRBJ1-2; 8 bases map to TRBD1. The CDR3 is 14 amino acids. V shed 5 bases and J 2 bases; nucleotides not matched to a gene: 7. Germline-derived CDR1 and CDR2 are SQVTM and ANQGSEA. CDR3 in amino acids: CSVTRTGQNYGYTF. The CDR3 DNA sequence: TGCAGCGTTACTAGGACAGGGCAAAACTATGGCTACACCTTC.

The table lists this clone with a few counts. J is TRBJ2-2 and V is TRBV5-6; 8 bases match TRBD1. The J segment lost 6 bases and the V segment lost 0 bases, leaving 4 bases of the junction unmatched. CDR1 is SGHDT, CDR2 YYEEEE, per germline. This CDR3 region has 15 residues. CDR3 in amino acids: CASSLGDRLAGELFF. The CDR3 region has the DNA TGTGCCAGCAGCTTGGGGGACAGGTTGGCCGGGGAGCTGTTTTTT.

The gene calls are TRBV2 and TRBJ2-5; TRBD1 or TRBD2 may be the D gene (7 bases each). Germline values: CDR1 SNHLY, CDR2 FYNNEI. Deletions cut 3 bases from V and 9 bases from J, with 20 bases between. The CDR3 has 15 amino acids. The CDR3 DNA follows: TGTGCCAGCAGTGAGATGACTCAGGGGGGGTCGGCCCAGTACTTC. Translating it yields CASSEMTQGGSAQYF.

This clone was found many times. This sequence joins TRBV14 and TRBJ2-7; TRBD1 aligns across 7 bases. Trimming at V came to 5 bases and at J to 4 bases, leaving 5 bases not matched to a gene. Germline V gives CDR1 SGHDN, CDR2 FVKESK. This CDR3 has 13 residues. In DNA, the CDR3 is TGTGCCAGCAGCTACGGGACAGCTTACGAGCAGTACGTC. It yields the protein CASSYGTAYEQYV.

The CDR3 nucleotides read TGTGCCAGCAGCTTATCAGTTGAAGAGACCCAGTACTTC. This gives the protein CASSLSVEETQYF. The gene calls are TRBV7-2 and TRBJ2-5; D uncertain. V was shortened by 2 bases and J by 3 bases, with 7 bases between the two germline ends. From germline, CDR1 is SGHTA and CDR2 FQGNSA. The CDR3 has 13 residues. The full variable domain, in which reference TRBV7-2 and TRBJ2-5 provide the parts outside the CDR3, is GAGVSQSPSNKVTEKGKDVELRCDPISGHTALYWYRQSLGQGLEFLIYFQGNSAPDKSGLPSDRFSAERTGGSVSTLTIQRTQQEDSAVYLCASSLSVEETQYFGPGTRLLVL.

This clone was recorded a few times. The genes are TRBV5-5 and TRBJ2-5; 8 bases map to TRBD1. This CDR3 contains 13 residues. Germline V gene sequence: CDR1 SGHKS, CDR2 YYEKEE (reference sequence). The trim removed 4 bases at V and 4 bases at J, leaving 3 bases unmatched. The CDR3 nucleotides are TGTGCCAGCAGCCAGGGGGCGCGAGAGACCCAGTACTTC. It yields the protein CASSQGARETQYF.